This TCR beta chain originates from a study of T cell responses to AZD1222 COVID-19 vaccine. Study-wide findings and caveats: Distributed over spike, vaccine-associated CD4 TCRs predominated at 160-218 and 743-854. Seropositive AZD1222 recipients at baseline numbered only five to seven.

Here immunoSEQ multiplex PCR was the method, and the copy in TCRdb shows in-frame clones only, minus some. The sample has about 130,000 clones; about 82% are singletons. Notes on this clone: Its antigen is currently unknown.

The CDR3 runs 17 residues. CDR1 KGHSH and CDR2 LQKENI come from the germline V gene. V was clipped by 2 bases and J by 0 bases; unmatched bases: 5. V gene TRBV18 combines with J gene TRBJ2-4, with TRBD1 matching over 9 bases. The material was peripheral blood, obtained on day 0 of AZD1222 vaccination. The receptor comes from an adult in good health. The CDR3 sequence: CASSPGGQGLAKNIQYF. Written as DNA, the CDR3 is TGTGCCAGCTCACCAGGCGGACAGGGGCTAGCCAAAAACATTCAGTACTTC.